The clone carrying this T cell receptor beta chain is a singleton in its sample. Sequencing used immunoSEQ multiplex PCR; TCRdb keeps in-frame clones, though not all of them. Among over 100,000 clones, about 87% were seen once, and the ten largest hold approximately 10%. This sample is drawn from a study of blood T cell repertoires in COVID-19. Study at large: The analysed material was cDNA or gDNA that came from T cells, B-cell-depleted T cells, or PBMCs.

This CDR3 contains 16 residues. Germline loops: CDR1 SGHDT, CDR2 YYEEEE. V lost 0 bases to trimming and J lost 14 bases; unmatched junction nucleotides: 14. Sequenced sample: peripheral blood. V gene TRBV5-6 combines with J gene TRBJ1-6, with 7 bases matching TRBD1. The receptor was isolated from a man in his forties or fifties with acute or convalescent COVID-19. Here the CDR3 reads CASSLERTGHRGALHF. In nucleotides, the CDR3 is TGTGCCAGCAGCTTGGAACGGACAGGCCACCGTGGGGCCCTCCACTTT.